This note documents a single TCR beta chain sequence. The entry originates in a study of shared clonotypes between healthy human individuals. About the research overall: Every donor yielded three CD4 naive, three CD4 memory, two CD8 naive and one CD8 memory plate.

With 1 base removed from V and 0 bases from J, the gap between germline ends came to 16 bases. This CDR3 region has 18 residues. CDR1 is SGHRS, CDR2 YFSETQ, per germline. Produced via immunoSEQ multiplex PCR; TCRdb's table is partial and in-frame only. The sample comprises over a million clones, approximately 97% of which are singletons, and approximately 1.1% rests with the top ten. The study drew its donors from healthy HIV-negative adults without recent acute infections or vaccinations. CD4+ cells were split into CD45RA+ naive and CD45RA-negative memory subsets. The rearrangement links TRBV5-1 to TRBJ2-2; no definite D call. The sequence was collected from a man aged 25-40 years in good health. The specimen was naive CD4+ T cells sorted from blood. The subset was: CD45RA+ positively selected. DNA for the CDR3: TGCGCCAGCAGCTTGACCTTCCTTAGCAACACGAACACCGGGGAGCTGTTTTTT. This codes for CASSLTFLSNTNTGELFF.